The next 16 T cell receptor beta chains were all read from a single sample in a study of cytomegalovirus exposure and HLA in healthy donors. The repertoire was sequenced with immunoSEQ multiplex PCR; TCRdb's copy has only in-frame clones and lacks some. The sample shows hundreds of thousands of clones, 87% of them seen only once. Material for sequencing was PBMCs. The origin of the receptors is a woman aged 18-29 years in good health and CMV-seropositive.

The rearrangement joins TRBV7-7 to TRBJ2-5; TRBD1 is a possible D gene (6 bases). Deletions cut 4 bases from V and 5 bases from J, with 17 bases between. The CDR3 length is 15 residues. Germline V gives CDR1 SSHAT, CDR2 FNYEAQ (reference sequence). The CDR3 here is CASSSSGTTGETQYF. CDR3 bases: TGTGCCAGCAGCTCATCCGGGACAACGGGTGAGACCCAGTACTTC.

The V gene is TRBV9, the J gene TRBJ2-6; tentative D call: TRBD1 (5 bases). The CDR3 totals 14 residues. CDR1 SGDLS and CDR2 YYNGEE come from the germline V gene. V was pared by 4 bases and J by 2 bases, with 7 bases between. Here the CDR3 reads CASSKQAGANVLTF. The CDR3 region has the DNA TGTGCCAGCAGCAAACAGGCTGGGGCCAACGTCCTGACTTTC.

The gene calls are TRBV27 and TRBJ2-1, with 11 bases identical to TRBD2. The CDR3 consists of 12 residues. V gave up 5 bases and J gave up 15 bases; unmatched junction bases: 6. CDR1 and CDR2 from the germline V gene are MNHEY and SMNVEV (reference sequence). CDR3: CASSATSGSGFF. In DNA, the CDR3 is TGTGCCAGCAGTGCTACTAGCGGGAGTGGGTTCTTC.

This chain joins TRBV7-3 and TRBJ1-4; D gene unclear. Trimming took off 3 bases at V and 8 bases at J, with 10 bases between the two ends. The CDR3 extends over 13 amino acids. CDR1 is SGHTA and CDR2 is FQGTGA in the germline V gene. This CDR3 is CASSFLQREKLFF. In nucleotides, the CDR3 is TGTGCCAGCAGCTTTCTACAGAGAGAAAAACTGTTTTTT.

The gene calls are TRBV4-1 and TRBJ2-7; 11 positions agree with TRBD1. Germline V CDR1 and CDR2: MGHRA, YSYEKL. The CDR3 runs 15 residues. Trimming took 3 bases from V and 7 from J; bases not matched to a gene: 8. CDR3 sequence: CASSHRDRGDGEQYF. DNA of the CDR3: TGCGCCAGCAGCCACCGGGACAGGGGGGATGGGGAGCAGTACTTC.

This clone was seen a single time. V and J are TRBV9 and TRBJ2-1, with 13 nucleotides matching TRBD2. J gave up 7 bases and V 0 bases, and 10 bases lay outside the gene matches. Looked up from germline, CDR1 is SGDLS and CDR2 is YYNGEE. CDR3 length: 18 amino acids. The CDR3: CASSVASGLAGVVNEQFF. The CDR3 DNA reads TGTGCCAGCAGCGTAGCCAGCGGACTAGCGGGAGTCGTAAATGAGCAGTTCTTC. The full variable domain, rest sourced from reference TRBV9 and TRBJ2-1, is DSGVTQTPKHLITATGQRVTLRCSPRSGDLSVYWYQQSLDQGLQFLIQYYNGEERAKGNILERFSAQQFPDLHSELNLSSLELGDSALYFCASSVASGLAGVVNEQFFGPGTRLTVL.

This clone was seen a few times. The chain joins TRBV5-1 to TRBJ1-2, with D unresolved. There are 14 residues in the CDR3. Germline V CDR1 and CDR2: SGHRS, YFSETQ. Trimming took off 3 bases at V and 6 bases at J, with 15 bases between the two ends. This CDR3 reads CASSSGSAADGYTF. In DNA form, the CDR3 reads TGCGCCAGCAGCTCTGGATCAGCGGCGGATGGCTACACCTTC.

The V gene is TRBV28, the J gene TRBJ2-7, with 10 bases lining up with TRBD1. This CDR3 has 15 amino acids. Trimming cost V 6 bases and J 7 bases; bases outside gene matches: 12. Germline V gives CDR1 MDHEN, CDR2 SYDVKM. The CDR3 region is CASRNRGQGLEEQYF. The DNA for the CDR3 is TGTGCCAGCAGAAATCGGGGACAGGGGTTGGAGGAGCAGTACTTC.

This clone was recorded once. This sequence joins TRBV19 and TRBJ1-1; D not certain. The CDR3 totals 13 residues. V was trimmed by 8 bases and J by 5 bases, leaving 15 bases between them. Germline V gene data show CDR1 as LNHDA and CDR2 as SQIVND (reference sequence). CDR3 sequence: CASGSRWRTEAFF. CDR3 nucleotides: TGTGCCAGTGGGTCCCGGTGGAGGACTGAAGCTTTCTTT.

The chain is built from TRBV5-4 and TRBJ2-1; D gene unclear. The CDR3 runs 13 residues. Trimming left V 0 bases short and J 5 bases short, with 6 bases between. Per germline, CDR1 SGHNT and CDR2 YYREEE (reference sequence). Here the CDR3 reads CASSLASDNEQFF. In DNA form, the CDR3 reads TGTGCCAGCAGCTTGGCGAGCGACAATGAGCAGTTCTTC.

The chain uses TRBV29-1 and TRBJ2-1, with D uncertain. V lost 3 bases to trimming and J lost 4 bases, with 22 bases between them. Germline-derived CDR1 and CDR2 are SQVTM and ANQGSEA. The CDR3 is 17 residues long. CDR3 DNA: TGCAGCGTTGAGTGGGCCAGCCCCGTAAGGTCTTACAATGAGCAGTTCTTC. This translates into CSVEWASPVRSYNEQFF.

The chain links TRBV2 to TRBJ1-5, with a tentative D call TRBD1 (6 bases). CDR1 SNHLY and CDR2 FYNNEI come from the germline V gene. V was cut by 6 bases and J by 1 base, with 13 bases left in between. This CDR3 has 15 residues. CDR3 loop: CASRWDNMSNQPQHF. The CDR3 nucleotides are TGTGCCAGCAGATGGGACAATATGAGCAATCAGCCCCAGCATTTT.

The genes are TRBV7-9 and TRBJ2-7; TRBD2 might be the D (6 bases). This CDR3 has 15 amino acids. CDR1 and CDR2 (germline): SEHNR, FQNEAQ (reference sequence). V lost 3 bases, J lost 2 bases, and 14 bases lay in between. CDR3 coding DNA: TGTGCCAGCAGCTTGGGGGGAGGTTCGGCCTACGAGCAGTACTTC. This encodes CASSLGGGSAYEQYF.

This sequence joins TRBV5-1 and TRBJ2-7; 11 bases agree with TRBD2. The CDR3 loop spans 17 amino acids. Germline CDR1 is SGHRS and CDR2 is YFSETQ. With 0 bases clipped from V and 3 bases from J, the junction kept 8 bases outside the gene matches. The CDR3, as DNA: TGCGCCAGCAGCTTGGATTCACTAGCGGGAGAGGGCTACGAGCAGTACTTC. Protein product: CASSLDSLAGEGYEQYF. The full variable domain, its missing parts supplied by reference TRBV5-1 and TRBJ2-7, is KAGVTQTPRYLIKTRGQQVTLSCSPISGHRSVSWYQQTPGQGLQFLFEYFSETQRNKGNFPGRFSGRQFSNSRSEMNVSTLELGDSALYLCASSLDSLAGEGYEQYFGPGTRLTVT.

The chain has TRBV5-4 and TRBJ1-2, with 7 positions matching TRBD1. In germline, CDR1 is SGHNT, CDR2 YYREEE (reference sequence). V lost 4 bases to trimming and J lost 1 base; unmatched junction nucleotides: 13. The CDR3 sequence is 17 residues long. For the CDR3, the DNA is TGTGCCAGCAGCCAGACGAGGGACAGCTTAGTTAACTATGGCTACACCTTC. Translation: CASSQTRDSLVNYGYTF.

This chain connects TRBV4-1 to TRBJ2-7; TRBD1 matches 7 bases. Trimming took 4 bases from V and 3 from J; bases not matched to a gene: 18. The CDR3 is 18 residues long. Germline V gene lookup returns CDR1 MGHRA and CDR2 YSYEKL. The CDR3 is CASSPHFLKQGIVYEQYF. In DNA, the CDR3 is TGCGCCAGCAGCCCGCACTTTCTGAAACAGGGGATCGTCTACGAGCAGTACTTC.